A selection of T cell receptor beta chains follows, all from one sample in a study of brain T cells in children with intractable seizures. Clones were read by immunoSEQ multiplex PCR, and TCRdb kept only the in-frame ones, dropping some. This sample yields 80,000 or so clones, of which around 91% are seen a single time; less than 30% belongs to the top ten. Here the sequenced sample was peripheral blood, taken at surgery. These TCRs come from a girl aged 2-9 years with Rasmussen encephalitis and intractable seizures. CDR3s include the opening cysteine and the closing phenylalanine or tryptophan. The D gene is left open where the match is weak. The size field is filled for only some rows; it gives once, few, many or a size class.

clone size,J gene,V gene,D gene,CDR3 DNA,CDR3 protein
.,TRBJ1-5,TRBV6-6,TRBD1,TGTGCCAGCAGTCCCTATACGACGACAGGGCAGTATAGCAATCAGCCCCAGCATTTT,CASSPYTTTGQYSNQPQHF
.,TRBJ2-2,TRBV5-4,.,TGTGCCAGCAGCTTCCTAGACTACACCGGGGAGCTGTTTTTT,CASSFLDYTGELFF
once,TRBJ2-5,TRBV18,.,TGTGCCAGCTCACCAACAGAGAGGGAGACCCAGTACTTC,CASSPTERETQYF
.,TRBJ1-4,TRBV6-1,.,TGTGCCAGCAGTGATTTGGGGGGCGCGGGTAATGAAAAACTGTTTTTT,CASSDLGGAGNEKLFF
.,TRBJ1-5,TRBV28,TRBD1,TGTGCCAGCAGTCCAGGGGACAGGGGGCGACGCAATCAGCCCCAGCATTTT,CASSPGDRGRRNQPQHF
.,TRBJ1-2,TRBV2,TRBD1,TGTGCCAGCAGCGGGACAGCCTCTAACTATGGCTACACCTTC,CASSGTASNYGYTF
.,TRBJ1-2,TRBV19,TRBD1,TGTGCCAGTAGTGTCCGACAGGGGGGCTACACCTTC,CASSVRQGGYTF
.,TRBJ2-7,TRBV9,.,TGTGCCAGCAGCCCTTCGGGGCGGCCTAGCTCCTACGAGCAGTACTTC,CASSPSGRPSSYEQYF
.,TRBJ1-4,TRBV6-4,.,TGTGCCAGCAGTGACTCGGGCAGGGTTGAAACTAATGAAAAACTGTTTTTT,CASSDSGRVETNEKLFF
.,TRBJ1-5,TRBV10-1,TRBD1,TGCGCCAGCAGGGAAAAGGGACAGGGCAGGAGTCAGCCCCAGCATTTT,CASREKGQGRSQPQHF
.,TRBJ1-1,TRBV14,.,TGTGCCAGCAGCCTCGGGCCCCCGGGCACTGAAGCTTTCTTT,CASSLGPPGTEAFF
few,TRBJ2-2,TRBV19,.,TGTGCCAGTAGTATTTCCAAGACCGGGGAGCTGTTTTTT,CASSISKTGELFF
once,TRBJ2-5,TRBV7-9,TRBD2,TGTGCCAGCAGCTTAGGACTAGCGGGGGGGTCTCCCGGTCAAGAGACCCAGTACTTC,CASSLGLAGGSPGQETQYF
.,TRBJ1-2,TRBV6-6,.,TGTGCCAGCAGTCGATCAGGGGTGTCTCGCTACACCTTC,CASSRSGVSRYTF
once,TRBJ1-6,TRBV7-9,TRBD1,TGTGCCAGCAGCTTGACAGGGGGCCTTTCACCCCTCCACTTT,CASSLTGGLSPLHF
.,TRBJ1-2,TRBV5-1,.,TGCGCCAGCAGCTTGGGAGTAGTTACAGCTACCTATGGCTACACCTTC,CASSLGVVTATYGYTF
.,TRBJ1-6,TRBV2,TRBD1,TGTGCCAGCAAGGGTCAACGACAGGGCGGATCACCCCTCCACTTT,CASKGQRQGGSPLHF
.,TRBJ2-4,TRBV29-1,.,TGCAGCGTTGAGGTCGCGGCGCTCGGAGGGGACATTCAGTACTTC,CSVEVAALGGDIQYF
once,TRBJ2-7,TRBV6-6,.,TGTGCCAGCAGTTACATAGCAGGGCTCTCCTACGAGCAGTACTTC,CASSYIAGLSYEQYF
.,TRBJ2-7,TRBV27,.,TGTGCCAGCAGTTTATCCCTAAGGAGCTCCTACGAGCAGTACTTC,CASSLSLRSSYEQYF
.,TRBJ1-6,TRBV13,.,TGTGCCAGCAGCTCTCGACAGAAACCTAATTCACCCCTCCACTTT,CASSSRQKPNSPLHF
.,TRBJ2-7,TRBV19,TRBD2,TGTGCCAGTAGTACGGGACTAGCGGGAGTGGGTTACGAGCAGTACTTC,CASSTGLAGVGYEQYF
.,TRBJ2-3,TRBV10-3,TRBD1,TGTGCCATCAGTAATCCCGCAGACAGGGGGCCGAGCACAGATACGCAGTATTTT,CAISNPADRGPSTDTQYF
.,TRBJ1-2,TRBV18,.,TGTGCCAGCTCACCACCATTGGGGGGCCCTAACTATGGCTACACCTTC,CASSPPLGGPNYGYTF
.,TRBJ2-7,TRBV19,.,TGTGCCAGTAGCCAGGGACCACTTTACGAGCAGTACTTC,CASSQGPLYEQYF
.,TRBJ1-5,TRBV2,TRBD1,TGTGCCAGCAGGGACAGGGTTAGCAATCAGCCCCAGCATTTT,CASRDRVSNQPQHF
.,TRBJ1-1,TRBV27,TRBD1,TGTGCCAGCAGTTTGCGGGGACAGGGTACTGAAGCTTTCTTT,CASSLRGQGTEAFF
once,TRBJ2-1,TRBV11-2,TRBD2,TGTGCCAGCAGCTTATGGGCGCGCGGGGGGGCCCGGGGGAATGAGCAGTTCTTC,CASSLWARGGARGNEQFF
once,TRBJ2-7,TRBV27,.,TGTGCCAGCAGTTTCGTGACAGACATGATCGACGAGCAGTACTTC,CASSFVTDMIDEQYF
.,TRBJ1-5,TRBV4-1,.,TGCGCCAGCAGTCGGAGGTCGGGCAATCAGCCCCAGCATTTT,CASSRRSGNQPQHF
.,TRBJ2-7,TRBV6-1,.,TGTGCCAGCAGTGAAGCAATTCTTCTTAGTCTCCAGGCCTCCTACGAGCAGTACTTC,CASSEAILLSLQASYEQYF
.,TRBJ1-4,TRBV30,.,TGTGCCTGGAGTTTACAGCCTAACGAAAAACTGTTTTTT,CAWSLQPNEKLFF
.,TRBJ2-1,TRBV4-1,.,TGCGCCAGCAGCCAAGAATTGGCCGGGAGCTACAATGAGCAGTTCTTC,CASSQELAGSYNEQFF
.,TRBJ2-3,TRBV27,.,TGTGCCAGCAGTTTGTGGTCCGGGGATACGCAGTATTTT,CASSLWSGDTQYF
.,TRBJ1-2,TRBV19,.,TGTGCCAGTAGTCCCTTTGACCCTGACTATGGCTACACCTTC,CASSPFDPDYGYTF
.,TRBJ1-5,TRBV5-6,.,TGTGCCAGCAGCTTGTGGTTTTCAGGGGCGAACAATCAGCCCCAGCATTTT,CASSLWFSGANNQPQHF
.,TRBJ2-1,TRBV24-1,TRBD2,TGTGCCACCAGTGTTGGGACTAGCGGGGGAAATGAGCAGTTCTTC,CATSVGTSGGNEQFF
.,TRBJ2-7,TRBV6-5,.,TGTGCCAGCAGTTTGGACAGAGCCTACGAGCAGTACTTC,CASSLDRAYEQYF
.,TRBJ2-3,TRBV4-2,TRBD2,TGTGCCAGCAGCCTCGTCTTCAAAGCGGGGGGGCAAGATACGCAGTATTTT,CASSLVFKAGGQDTQYF
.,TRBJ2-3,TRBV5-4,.,TGTGCCAGCAGCCGGAGGTCCAGGGCCATGGGAGATACGCAGTATTTT,CASSRRSRAMGDTQYF
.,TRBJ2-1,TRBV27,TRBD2,TGTGCCAGCAGTTTCTTCGGGACTAGCGAGAATGAGCAGTTCTTC,CASSFFGTSENEQFF
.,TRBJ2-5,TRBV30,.,TGTGCCTGGAGGGAAGGTCAGGGGAGGACCCAGTACTTC,CAWREGQGRTQYF
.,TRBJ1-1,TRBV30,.,TGTGCCTGGATTAGGGGGGGCGCCTTCTTTAGAGCTTTCTTT,CAWIRGGAFFRAFF
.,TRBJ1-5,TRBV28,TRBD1,TGTGCCAGCAGACCCGGGACAGTTAATCAGCCCCAGCATTTT,CASRPGTVNQPQHF
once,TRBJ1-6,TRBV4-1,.,TGCGCCAGCAGCCAAGATAATCGGGGTTCACCCCTCCACTTT,CASSQDNRGSPLHF
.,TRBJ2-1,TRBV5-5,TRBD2,TGTGCCAGCAGCTTATTCGGTAGCGGGGGGGCCACTGAGCAGTTCTTC,CASSLFGSGGATEQFF
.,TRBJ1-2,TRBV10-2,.,TGCGCCAGCAGTGGGGTTGGCTATGGCTACACCTTC,CASSGVGYGYTF
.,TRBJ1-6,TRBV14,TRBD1,TGTGCCAGCAGTTTGGACAGGTTAAATAATTCACCCCTCCACTTT,CASSLDRLNNSPLHF
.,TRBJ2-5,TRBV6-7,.,TGTGCCAGCAGTTACCCGGTTATCGGGGAGACCCAGTACTTC,CASSYPVIGETQYF
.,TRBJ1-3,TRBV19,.,TGTGCCAGTAGTATACCCCGACAGGGAAACACCATATATTTT,CASSIPRQGNTIYF
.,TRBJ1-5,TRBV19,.,TGTGCCAGTAGCGCCACACACGATCAGCCCCAGCATTTT,CASSATHDQPQHF
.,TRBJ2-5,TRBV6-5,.,TGTGCCAGCAGTTACTCGGACGGAACCATTCAAGAGACCCAGTACTTC,CASSYSDGTIQETQYF
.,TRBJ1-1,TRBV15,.,TGTGCCACCAGCAGAGATCTCTATGGTGGCGCGGCTTTCTTT,CATSRDLYGGAAFF
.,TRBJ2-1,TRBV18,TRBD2,TGTGCCAGCTCGCCGGGACTAGGGGGTGGTGAGCAGTTCTTC,CASSPGLGGGEQFF
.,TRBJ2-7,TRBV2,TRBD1,TGTGCCAGTGAATCCGGGACAGGTTCGATCTACGAGCAGTACTTC,CASESGTGSIYEQYF
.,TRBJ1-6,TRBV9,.,TGTGCCAGCAGCGGAGAGGGGCTAAGGAATTCACCCCTCCACTTT,CASSGEGLRNSPLHF
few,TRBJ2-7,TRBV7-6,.,TGTGCCAGCAGCTTAGCCCGAGGCCGCTCTGGGGACGAGCAGTACTTC,CASSLARGRSGDEQYF